These 6 T cell receptor beta chains were sequenced from one sample in a study of T-cell reconstitution after alpha-beta-depleted transplantation in children. It was with unique molecular identifiers that the TCRbeta library was prepared. In TCRdb, the PCR reads were re-called with MiXCR into one record per CDR3 protein. In the table there are about 980,000 distinct CDR3 sequences, about 29% of which are singletons. The sequencing used PBMCs, mostly from graft donor cells, collected 360 days after TCRalphabeta/CD19-depleted stem cell transplant. These receptors originate from a boy under two years old who had a stem cell transplant for SCID, so the T cells may come from the graft donor.

In this sample, this clonotype turned up once. This sequence joins TRBV7-6 and TRBJ1-1; D is possibly TRBD1 (5 bases). Per germline, CDR1 SGHVS and CDR2 FNYEAQ. The CDR3 has 16 amino acids. V was shortened by 4 bases and J by 11 bases, with 26 bases between the two germline ends. The CDR3 spells CASSSQRGGPYSVAFF. The CDR3 coding sequence is TGTGCCAGCAGCTCGCAAAGGGGTGGACCCTACAGCGTGGCTTTCTTT.

The chain links TRBV20-1 to TRBJ2-5; tentative D call: TRBD2 (7 bases). This CDR3 comprises 13 residues. The germline V gene encodes CDR1 DFQATT and CDR2 SNEGSKA (reference sequence). V was pared by 7 bases and J by 5 bases, with 17 bases between. In DNA, the CDR3 is TGCAGTGGCCACGGGGGGCCCGGGGAGACCCAGTACTTC. It codes for CSGHGGPGETQYF.

This sequence joins TRBV9 and TRBJ2-1; 7 bases align to TRBD2. Unmatched junction bases numbered 7, after V lost 0 bases and J lost 4 bases. The CDR3 length is 16 residues. Per the germline V gene, CDR1 is SGDLS and CDR2 is YYNGEE. The CDR3 loop is CASSVGGTTFYNEQFF. The CDR3 coding sequence is TGTGCCAGCAGCGTAGGAGGGACTACCTTTTACAATGAGCAGTTCTTC.

J is TRBJ2-2 and V is TRBV3-1; 7 nucleotides line up with TRBD2. Germline CDR1 reads LGHDT; CDR2 reads YNNKEL (reference sequence). This CDR3 is built from 17 residues. With V trimmed by 1 base and J by 0 bases, 5 bases remained unmatched. DNA for the CDR3: TGTGCCAGCAGCCAAGGAGGGGACTACTCGAACACCGGGGAGCTGTTTTTT. Amino acids: CASSQGGDYSNTGELFF.

The sample holds a few counts of this clonotype. V usage is TRBV4-2 and J usage is TRBJ2-7; perhaps TRBD1 as D (6 bases). CDR3 length: 15 amino acids. Between the trimmed V and J ends, which lost 1 base and 2 bases, there was a span of 12 bases. CDR1 and CDR2 from the germline V gene are LGHNA and YNFKEQ. The CDR3 spells CASSQAWDTTYEQYF. The CDR3 coding sequence is TGTGCCAGCAGCCAAGCGTGGGACACGACCTACGAGCAGTACTTC.

This clonotype was detected only a few times. This chain uses TRBV12-3 or TRBV12-4 with TRBJ2-7; tentative D call: TRBD2 (5 bases). V was shortened by 1 base and J by 4 bases, with 8 bases between the two germline ends. This CDR3 is 13 amino acids long. CDR3 nucleotides: TGTGCCAGCAGTTTAGAGTCGGGGTACGAGCAGTACTTC. It specifies CASSLESGYEQYF.